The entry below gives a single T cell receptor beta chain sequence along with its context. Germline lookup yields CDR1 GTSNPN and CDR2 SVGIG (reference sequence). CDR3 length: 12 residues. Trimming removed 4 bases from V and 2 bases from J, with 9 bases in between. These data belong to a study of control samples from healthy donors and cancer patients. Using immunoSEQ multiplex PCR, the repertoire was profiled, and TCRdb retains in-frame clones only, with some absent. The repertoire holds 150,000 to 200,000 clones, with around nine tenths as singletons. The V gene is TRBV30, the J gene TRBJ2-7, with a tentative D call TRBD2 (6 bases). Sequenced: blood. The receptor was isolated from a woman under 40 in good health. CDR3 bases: TGTGCCTGGACACGGGGGACCTACGAGCAGTACTTC. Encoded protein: CAWTRGTYEQYF.